This TCR beta chain was profiled in a study of blood T cells in healthy people across ages (dated by TCRdb to between 2014 and 2017). For the wider study: Template switching captured roughly one uniquely barcoded TCR beta cDNA molecule per two T cells in model experiments. To track age-related changes in TCR beta repertoire diversity, the study relied on deep sequencing normalized with unique cDNA molecular identifiers. Using the same blood draw, the study looked at two additional independent replicas of 1 million unique cDNA reads for two donors, one aged 18 to 30 and the other aged 80 or older. To avoid experimental bias, donors of different ages were randomly spread across the sequencing lanes. Donors were grouped into four age groups: young (average 16 years), middle-aged (approximately 41), aged (around 60) and long-lived (around 82).

The roughly 42 donors, aged about 6 to 95 years, were systemically healthy Caucasian individuals from Russia. Ten milliliters of peripheral blood were drawn from each donor into EDTA-treated Vacutainer tubes. Ficoll-Paque density-gradient centrifugation was used to isolate PBMCs, with at least 6 million per sample. Trizol reagent was used to extract total RNA from the PBMCs, yielding at least 5 micrograms per sample. The percentages of naive CD45RAhigh/CD27high T cells were determined by flow cytometry on a PBMC aliquot from every donor. To prepare the library, 5' RACE was applied. The sequencing machine was an Illumina HiSeq 2500. A second PCR of about 6 to 11 cycles was run with a J-beta primer mix and a sample-barcoded 5' primer. A unique molecular identifier was introduced onto each TCR beta cDNA molecule by a template-switch 5' adaptor carrying 12 random nucleotides. Each sample yielded at least 2.5 million CDR3-containing paired-end reads. All of the RNA was converted into first-strand cDNA using the Mint cDNA synthesis kit, with a TRBC-specific oligonucleotide serving as the primer. Following uracil-DNA glycosylase treatment, all cDNA underwent a first 18-cycle PCR with the universal primers M1SS and BC2_uni_R. The authors' analysis ran thus. For normalization, 1 million high-quality reads, each with a distinct molecular identifier, were randomly selected from each sample. Instead of being binned into consensus sequences, reads that shared molecular identifiers were thrown out. MiTCR, run with a Q25 quality threshold and the strictest error-elimination algorithm, handled CDR3 identification, clonotype clustering and error correction. A nonparametric unseen species model with Euler transformation was used to estimate a lower bound on total TCR beta diversity. TCRdb reanalyzed the raw reads on its own, using fastp at Q25 for trimming and MiXCR for clone calling, and kept in-frame beta chains. CDR3 protein duplicates are merged, each entry listing the most common genes and DNA. The V and J calls and clone size are TCRdb's, not the authors'. A total of some 900,000 distinct CDR3 sequences appear in this sample, roughly 50% of them only once. Roughly 13% of the sample is taken by the ten largest.

Broad study findings and their caveats: As age increased, observed TCR beta diversity per million T cells dropped in a roughly linear way, and a significant reduction was already evident by age about 36. Because the CMV infection status of the donors was unknown, age-related changes in expanded clonotypes may potentially have been confounded. Total diversity estimates from one million sequenced T cells were considered lower bounds and underestimates. A strong correlation was found between observed TCR beta diversity and the percentage of naive T cells measured by flow cytometry. Compared with the aged group, the long-lived group had more naive CD4+ T cells, fewer expanded clones and increased TCR diversity, a pattern suggesting age selection. Conclusive comparison of naive and antigen-experienced compartments was prevented by the profiling of bulk unsorted PBMCs.

In regard to this clonotype: There is no known antigen for this receptor. No per-base quality is available; no much larger clone lies one base away.

Trimmed from V: 1 base; trimmed from J: 3 bases; junction bases lacking a gene match: 7. Including cysteine and phenylalanine, the CDR3 has 16 amino acids. Only the CDR3 region is kept as DNA, spanning 48 bases read in frame from base 1. For CDR1 and CDR2, the germline V gene lists SGHTA and FQGNSA. This receptor was obtained from a man aged 25-40 years in good health. In this chain, TRBV7-2 is recombined with TRBJ2-3; TRBD1 fits 7 bases in the junction. Sequencing used blood. The CDR3 loop reads CASSLVVQGRTDTQYF. The DNA sequence follows: TGTGCCAGCAGCTTAGTTGTACAGGGGAGAACAGATACGCAGTATTTT.